This TCR beta chain emerged from a study of response to subunit inactivated influenza vaccine. Findings and caveats of the study: Authors suggested each seasonal flu vaccination may recruit only limited numbers of new T cells.

Germline V lookup: CDR1 SQVTM, CDR2 ANQGSEA. V was pared by 5 bases and J by 8 bases, with 11 bases of the junction left unmatched. The CDR3 loop spans 14 amino acids. TCRdb re-analysed the RT-PCR reads in MiXCR, keeping a single row per CDR3 protein. This table holds roughly 670,000 distinct CDR3 sequences, about 15% found once. A remark on this clonotype: Its antigen is still unknown.

This receptor was obtained from a man aged 45 to 65 who received an inactivated influenza vaccine. The input for sequencing was PBMCs from blood, taken roughly 2 weeks before vaccination. The rearrangement joins TRBV29-1 to TRBJ1-2, with TRBD1 matching over 10 bases. The CDR3 is CSVLSPGQGLGYTF. CDR3 sequence (DNA): TGCAGCGTTCTATCACCGGGACAGGGGTTAGGCTACACCTTC. The full variable domain, rest sourced from reference TRBV29-1 and TRBJ1-2, is SAVISQKPSRDICQRGTSLTIQCQVDSQVTMMFWYRQQPGQSLTLIATANQGSEATYESGFVIDKFPISRPNLTFSTLTVSNMSPEDSSIYLCSVLSPGQGLGYTFGSGTRLTVV.